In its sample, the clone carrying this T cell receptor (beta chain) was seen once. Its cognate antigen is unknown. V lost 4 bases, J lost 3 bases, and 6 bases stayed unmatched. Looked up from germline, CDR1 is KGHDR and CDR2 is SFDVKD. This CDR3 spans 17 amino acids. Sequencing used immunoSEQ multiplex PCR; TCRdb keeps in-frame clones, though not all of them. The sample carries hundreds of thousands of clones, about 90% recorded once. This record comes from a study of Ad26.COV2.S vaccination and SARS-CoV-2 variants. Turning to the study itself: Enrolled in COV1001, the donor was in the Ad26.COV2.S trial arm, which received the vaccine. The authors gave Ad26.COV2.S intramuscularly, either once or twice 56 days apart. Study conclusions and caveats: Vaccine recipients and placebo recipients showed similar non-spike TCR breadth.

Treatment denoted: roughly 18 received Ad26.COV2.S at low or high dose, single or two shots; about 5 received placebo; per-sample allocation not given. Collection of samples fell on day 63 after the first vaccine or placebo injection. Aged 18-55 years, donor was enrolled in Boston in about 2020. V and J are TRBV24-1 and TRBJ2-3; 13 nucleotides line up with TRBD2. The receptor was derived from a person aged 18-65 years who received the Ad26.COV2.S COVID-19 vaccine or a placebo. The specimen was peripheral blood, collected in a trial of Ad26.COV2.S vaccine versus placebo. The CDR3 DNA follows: TGTGCCACCAGTGACCCTTCACTAGCGGGAGGGACAGATACGCAGTATTTT. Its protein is CATSDPSLAGGTDTQYF.